Each of the 2 T cell receptor beta chains below was sequenced from the same sample in a study of breast tumors, draining lymph nodes, adjacent tissues. From the multiplex PCR reads, TCRdb called clonotypes with MiXCR, one entry per CDR3 protein. The sample records about 130,000 distinct CDR3 sequences, around 20% being singletons. Axillary draining lymph nodes of breast cancer patients supplied the node samples. The specimen sequenced was axillary lymph node tissue. All receptors derive from a female donor with breast cancer. Some clones in this sample may be carry-over from other donors' samples.

In its sample, this clonotype was seen many times. This rearrangement joins TRBV6-6 to TRBJ2-7; 11 bases are a match to TRBD2. J was trimmed by 4 bases and V by 5 bases; bases with no gene match: 7. This CDR3 is built from 15 residues. Germline lookup yields CDR1 MNHNY and CDR2 SVGAGI (reference sequence). This CDR3 is CASSGGLAERYEQYF. CDR3 DNA sequence: TGTGCCAGCAGTGGGGGACTAGCGGAAAGATACGAGCAGTACTTC.

This clonotype was observed at least ten times. This chain joins TRBV20-1 and TRBJ2-7, with 10 bases aligning to TRBD2. CDR1 is DFQATT, CDR2 SNEGSKA, per germline (reference sequence). The V gene end was trimmed by 3 bases and the J gene end by 3 bases; junction bases not matched to a gene: 5. The CDR3 has 14 amino acids. The DNA for the CDR3 is TGCAGTGCTAGTTCCACTAGCGGGGTCTACGAGCAGTACTTC. Translation: CSASSTSGVYEQYF.